The 8 T cell receptor beta chains given below trace back to one sample, sequenced in a study of T cell changes during pregnancy in multiple sclerosis. TCRdb keeps only in-frame clones here, not all; method: immunoSEQ multiplex PCR. This table has about 59,000 clones, about 94% appearing once. Sample: CD8+ T cells from peripheral blood mononuclear cells, taken in the third trimester of pregnancy. These receptors came from a female donor with multiple sclerosis, enrolled in a pregnancy study.

The V gene is TRBV27, the J gene TRBJ2-1; 8 bases match TRBD2. The CDR3 is made up of 15 amino acids. The germline gives CDR1 MNHEY, CDR2 SMNVEV (reference sequence). V lost 2 bases to trimming and J lost 7 bases; unmatched junction nucleotides: 7. The CDR3 coding sequence is TGTGCCAGCAGTTTAGCAGCGGGAGTGATGAATGAGCAGTTCTTC. Protein sequence: CASSLAAGVMNEQFF.

The J gene is TRBJ2-2, the V gene TRBV29-1; 7 positions agree with TRBD1. This CDR3 comprises 16 residues. Germline V gene sequence: CDR1 SQVTM, CDR2 ANQGSEA. With 0 bases clipped from V and 0 bases from J, the junction kept 4 bases outside the gene matches. In DNA, the CDR3 is TGCAGCGTTGAAGATCGCAGGGGGTCGAACACCGGGGAGCTGTTTTTT. As protein: CSVEDRRGSNTGELFF.

The J gene is TRBJ2-7, the V gene TRBV10-3; D is unclear. Deletions cut 7 bases from V and 7 bases from J, with 14 bases between. The germline V gene has CDR1 ENHRY and CDR2 SYGVKD. The CDR3 totals 12 residues. The CDR3 bases are TGTGCCATCACGGGTGATGCTGAAGAGCAGTACTTC. Amino acid sequence: CAITGDAEEQYF.

V and J are TRBV30 and TRBJ2-7; a weak D match, TRBD2 (6 bases). The CDR3 runs to 15 residues. With 2 bases removed from V and 5 bases from J, the gap between germline ends came to 19 bases. From germline, CDR1 is GTSNPN and CDR2 SVGIG (reference sequence). The CDR3, as DNA: TGTGCCTGGAGTCCCCCACGGGCGGGAAAGAACGAGCAGTACTTC. It yields the protein CAWSPPRAGKNEQYF. Filled out from reference TRBV30 and TRBJ2-7, the complete variable domain reads SQTIHQWPATLVQPVGSPLSLECTVEGTSNPNLYWYRQAAGRGLQLLFYSVGIGQISSEVPQNLSASRPQDRQFILSSKKLLLSDSGFYLCAWSPPRAGKNEQYFGPGTRLTVT.

The genes are TRBV5-1 and TRBJ2-1, with TRBD2 as a possible D gene (6 bases). The CDR3 is made up of 12 amino acids. Trimming removed 4 bases from V and 6 bases from J, with 8 bases in between. Germline loops: CDR1 SGHRS, CDR2 YFSETQ. The CDR3 nucleotides read TGCGCCAGCAGCCTGGGAGGCAATGAGCAGTTCTTC. It codes for CASSLGGNEQFF.

The chain combines TRBV5-1 with TRBJ1-1, with 11 bases matching TRBD1. CDR1 and CDR2 (germline): SGHRS, YFSETQ. The CDR3 extends over 15 amino acids. V shed 2 bases and J 1 base; nucleotides not matched to a gene: 1. The CDR3 bases are TGCGCCAGCAGCTTCGGGACAGGGGGGAACACTGAAGCTTTCTTT. Its translation is CASSFGTGGNTEAFF.

The chain has TRBV9 and TRBJ1-2; TRBD1 agrees at 8 bases. With 4 bases clipped from V and 0 bases from J, the junction kept 5 bases outside the gene matches. Germline V CDR1 and CDR2: SGDLS, YYNGEE. The CDR3 totals 15 residues. CDR3 protein: CASSSRTGPNYGYTF. The CDR3 DNA is TGTGCCAGCAGCTCCCGGACAGGGCCTAACTATGGCTACACCTTC.

The V call is TRBV9, the J call TRBJ2-7; 7 nucleotides align to TRBD2. The CDR3 consists of 14 residues. Germline trimming cut 0 bases from V and 5 bases from J; bases unmatched to any gene: 5. CDR1 SGDLS and CDR2 YYNGEE come from the germline V gene. The CDR3 bases are TGTGCCAGCAGCGTAGAACGAGCGGGAAACGAGCAGTACTTC. Translation: CASSVERAGNEQYF.